The 18 T cell receptor beta chains presented below share a single source sample, sequenced in a study of blood T cell repertoires in COVID-19. Profiled with immunoSEQ multiplex PCR; TCRdb holds only in-frame clones, not every one. The sample carries approximately 90,000 clones, 65% to 85% recorded once. The specimen was peripheral blood. These receptors were obtained from an elderly woman with active or convalescent COVID-19.

This clone occurred once. J is TRBJ2-3 and V is TRBV6-5; D remains unclear. Germline V gene lookup returns CDR1 MNHEY and CDR2 SVGAGI. The CDR3 sequence is 13 residues long. The ends were cut back, 6 bases at V and 0 bases at J, with 7 bases in the middle. CDR3 sequence reads: CASRASSTDTQYF. As DNA, the CDR3 is TGTGCCAGCAGAGCATCTAGCACAGATACGCAGTATTTT.

This sequence joins TRBV10-3 and TRBJ2-1, with D possibly being TRBD1 (5 bases). The CDR3 runs to 13 residues. V dropped 6 bases and J dropped 5 bases, with 11 bases sitting between them. CDR1 and CDR2 (germline): ENHRY, SYGVKD. This CDR3 reads CAIRESRDNEQFF. CDR3 nucleotides: TGTGCCATCAGGGAATCCAGGGACAATGAGCAGTTCTTC.

The table lists this clone with a count of one. This chain joins TRBV15 and TRBJ2-3; no reliable D call. V lost 3 bases, J lost 5 bases, and 6 bases lay in between. CDR3 length equals 12 residues. The germline gives CDR1 LNHNV, CDR2 YYDKDF (reference sequence). Here the CDR3 DNA reads TGTGCCACCAGCAGGGTCGGAGATACGCAGTATTTT. Translation gives CATSRVGDTQYF.

The chain uses TRBV27 and TRBJ1-1, with 9 bases fitting TRBD1. This CDR3 spans 15 amino acids. V was pared by 1 base and J by 1 base, with 1 base of the junction left unmatched. The V gene's germline CDR1 is MNHEY and CDR2 SMNVEV (reference sequence). The CDR3 DNA reads as TGTGCCAGCAGTTTATACAGGGGGCGGAACACTGAAGCTTTCTTT. Its translation: CASSLYRGRNTEAFF.

The rearrangement joins TRBV15 to TRBJ2-1; D uncertain. Germline V gene sequence: CDR1 LNHNV, CDR2 YYDKDF (reference sequence). CDR3 size: 16 residues. Deletions cut 0 bases from V and 4 bases from J, with 13 bases between. CDR3 region: CATSRDLRSAYNEQFF. DNA for the CDR3: TGTGCCACCAGCAGAGATCTCCGGTCCGCTTACAATGAGCAGTTCTTC.

This chain joins TRBV3-1 (or the pseudogene TRBV3-2) and TRBJ2-7; 13 nucleotides match TRBD2. The CDR3 contains 14 residues. Unmatched junction bases numbered 3, after V lost 6 bases and J lost 4 bases. Germline assignment: CDR1 LGHDT and CDR2 YNNKEL (reference sequence). This CDR3 is CASSRGLAGYEQYF. DNA of the CDR3: TGTGCCAGCAGTCGGGGACTAGCGGGGTACGAGCAGTACTTC.

The sample holds one count of this clone. The rearrangement joins TRBV6-6 to TRBJ2-7, with a possible D match to TRBD2 (6 bases). Germline V gene data show CDR1 as MNHNY and CDR2 as SVGAGI (reference sequence). V lost 4 bases and J 0 bases, leaving 10 bases between the germline ends. The CDR3 spans 14 residues. CDR3 amino acids: CASSLEGSSYEQYF. In nucleotides, the CDR3 is TGTGCCAGCAGTTTGGAGGGCAGCTCCTACGAGCAGTACTTC.

V and J are TRBV28 and TRBJ1-2; D not resolved. V gave up 3 bases and J gave up 8 bases, with 19 bases separating them. Germline CDR1 MDHEN, CDR2 SYDVKM. This CDR3 has 15 residues. The CDR3, as DNA: TGTGCCAGCAGTTTTGGCCCGCAGTTGGCTTACGGCTACACCTTC. Protein product: CASSFGPQLAYGYTF.

This clone was observed a few times. The genes are TRBV27 and TRBJ2-7, with D possibly being TRBD2 (6 bases). CDR3 length: 16 amino acids. CDR1 MNHEY and CDR2 SMNVEV come from the germline V gene (reference sequence). The V end was cut by 2 bases, the J end by 3 bases, with 17 bases between. In DNA form, the CDR3 reads TGTGCCAGCAGTTTACTGGGGACTCTTAATGACTACGAGCAGTACTTC. It is translated as CASSLLGTLNDYEQYF.

V and J are TRBV9 and TRBJ2-1, with a possible D match to TRBD2 (5 bases). V was cut by 2 bases and J by 0 bases, with 12 bases left in between. In germline, CDR1 is SGDLS, CDR2 YYNGEE. The CDR3 has 16 amino acids. The DNA of the CDR3 is TGTGCCAGCAGCGTGAGTCGGGAAGACTCCTACAATGAGCAGTTCTTC. This codes for CASSVSREDSYNEQFF.

The chain joins TRBV5-1 to TRBJ2-7, with a possible D match to TRBD1 (6 bases). Germline CDR1 SGHRS, CDR2 YFSETQ. This CDR3 region has 14 residues. V lost 4 bases, J lost 0 bases, and 11 bases lay in between. The CDR3 DNA is TGCGCCAGCAGCCATACAGGGCCCTCCTACGAGCAGTACTTC. Encoded protein: CASSHTGPSYEQYF. Complete variable domain (other parts from reference TRBV5-1 and TRBJ2-7): KAGVTQTPRYLIKTRGQQVTLSCSPISGHRSVSWYQQTPGQGLQFLFEYFSETQRNKGNFPGRFSGRQFSNSRSEMNVSTLELGDSALYLCASSHTGPSYEQYFGPGTRLTVT.

This rearrangement joins TRBV4-3 to TRBJ1-5; unclear D gene. The CDR3 length is 14 residues. V was shortened by 0 bases and J by 4 bases, with 7 bases between the two germline ends. Germline V CDR1 and CDR2: LGHNA, YSLEER. The CDR3 loop reads CASSQDRVNQPQHF. In nucleotides, the CDR3 is TGCGCCAGCAGCCAAGATCGGGTAAATCAGCCCCAGCATTTT.

The chain combines TRBV28 with TRBJ1-4, with TRBD1 matching 8 bases. V shed 2 bases and J 7 bases; nucleotides not matched to a gene: 3. The CDR3 runs 14 residues. The V gene's germline CDR1 is MDHEN and CDR2 SYDVKM. The CDR3 here is CASSLGTGGEKLFF. In DNA form, the CDR3 reads TGTGCCAGCAGTTTAGGAACAGGGGGTGAAAAACTGTTTTTT. The full variable domain, rest sourced from reference TRBV28 and TRBJ1-4, is DVKVTQSSRYLVKRTGEKVFLECVQDMDHENMFWYRQDPGLGLRLIYFSYDVKMKEKGDIPEGYSVSREKKERFSLILESASTNQTSMYLCASSLGTGGEKLFFGSGTQLSVL.

The CDR3 DNA reads TGCGCCAGCAGCCAGGACAGGGGGAACACTGAAGCTTTCTTT. Encoded protein: CASSQDRGNTEAFF. The chain has TRBV4-1 and TRBJ1-1; 9 bases fit TRBD1. Germline lookup yields CDR1 MGHRA and CDR2 YSYEKL. J lost 1 base, V lost 3 bases, and 0 bases had no gene match. This CDR3 has 14 amino acids.

The V and J genes are TRBV19 and TRBJ1-2; D not resolved. The germline V gene has CDR1 LNHDA and CDR2 SQIVND (reference sequence). The CDR3 sequence is 15 residues long. V was clipped by 8 bases and J by 2 bases, with 18 bases between them. The CDR3 DNA is TGTGCCAGTTACGCCACACATCGCCTGAACTATGGCTACACCTTC. This codes for CASYATHRLNYGYTF.

The chain is built from TRBV5-1 and TRBJ1-1, with D maybe TRBD1 (5 bases). This CDR3 is built from 14 residues. Germline CDR1 is SGHRS and CDR2 is YFSETQ. Trimming left V 0 bases short and J 1 base short, with 7 bases between. This CDR3 is CASSLEGANTEAFF. In nucleotides, the CDR3 is TGCGCCAGCAGCTTGGAAGGGGCGAACACTGAAGCTTTCTTT.

The genes are TRBV6-5 and TRBJ1-1; a possible D gene is TRBD1 (6 bases). Germline V gene sequence: CDR1 MNHEY, CDR2 SVGAGI. The ends were cut back, 5 bases at V and 0 bases at J, with 13 bases in the middle. CDR3 size: 15 residues. In DNA form, the CDR3 reads TGTGCCAGCAGTCGGGGGGGGCTCCTGAACACTGAAGCTTTCTTT. Its translation: CASSRGGLLNTEAFF.

This clone has only a few counts. This sequence joins TRBV28 and TRBJ2-5, with 9 positions matching TRBD1. With 6 bases clipped from V and 2 bases from J, the junction kept 7 bases outside the gene matches. Germline assignment: CDR1 MDHEN and CDR2 SYDVKM. The CDR3 sequence is 15 residues long. This CDR3 is CASSYPGQGQETQYF. CDR3 DNA sequence: TGTGCCAGCAGCTATCCAGGACAGGGGCAAGAGACCCAGTACTTC.